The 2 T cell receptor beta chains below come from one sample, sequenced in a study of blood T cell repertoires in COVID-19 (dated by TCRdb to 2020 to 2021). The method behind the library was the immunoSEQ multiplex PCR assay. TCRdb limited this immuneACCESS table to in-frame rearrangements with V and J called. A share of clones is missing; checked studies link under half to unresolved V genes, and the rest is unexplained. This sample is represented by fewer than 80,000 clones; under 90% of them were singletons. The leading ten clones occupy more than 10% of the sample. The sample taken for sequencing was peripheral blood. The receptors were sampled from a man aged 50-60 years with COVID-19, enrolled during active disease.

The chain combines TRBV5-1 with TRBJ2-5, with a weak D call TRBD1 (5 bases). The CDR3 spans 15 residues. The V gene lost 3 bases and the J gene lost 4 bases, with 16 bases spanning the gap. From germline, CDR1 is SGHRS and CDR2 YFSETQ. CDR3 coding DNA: TGCGCCAGCAGCTCGACGATCCAGGGTGGAGAGACCCAGTACTTC. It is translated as CASSSTIQGGETQYF.

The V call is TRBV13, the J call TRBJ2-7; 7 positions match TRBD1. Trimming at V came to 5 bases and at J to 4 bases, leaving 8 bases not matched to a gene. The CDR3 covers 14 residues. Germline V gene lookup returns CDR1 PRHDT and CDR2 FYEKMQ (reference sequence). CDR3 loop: CASSHGTVHYEQYF. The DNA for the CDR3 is TGTGCCAGCAGCCACGGGACAGTCCATTACGAGCAGTACTTC.